This T cell receptor beta chain was observed in a study of OX40 agonist ivuxolimab in advanced cancers. There are 14 residues in the CDR3. CDR1 is MDHEN, CDR2 SYDVKM, per germline. The junction had 8 bases not matched to a gene; V was cut back by 11 bases and J by 4 bases. Assay: immunoSEQ multiplex PCR; the TCRdb copy retains only in-frame clones and omits some. This table has fewer than 90,000 clones, more than 85% appearing once. Worth noting for this clone: Antigen: not known.

Study conclusions and caveats: Partial responders at 0.1-3.0 mg/kg showed near-lowest clonal expansion.

The TCR originated in an adult with an advanced solid tumor such as melanoma, head and neck, liver or kidney cancer. The sample consisted of CD4+ or CD8+ T cells sorted from blood, taken in a trial of the OX40 agonist ivuxolimab. V gene TRBV28 combines with J gene TRBJ2-6; 7 positions match TRBD2. The CDR3 sequence is CASKQGGGANVLTF. The CDR3 DNA reads TGTGCCTCCAAGCAGGGAGGGGGGGCCAACGTCCTGACTTTC.